This T cell receptor beta chain was documented in a study of blood T cell repertoires in COVID-19. In the study overall: Whether acute or convalescent, the COVID-19 samples came from the United States, Italy and Spain. The analysed material was cDNA or gDNA that came from T cells, B-cell-depleted T cells, or PBMCs.

Per the original methods: Reference gene primer amplification yielded estimated nucleated cell counts. The data were produced by immunoSEQ multiplex PCR, yet TCRdb's version contains in-frame clones alone and is incomplete. V and J calls and clone size are those listed in that table; D and trimming were worked out from the DNA. The table has 70,000 to 85,000 clones, roughly four fifths seen once. CDR1 and CDR2 (germline): MDHEN, SYDVKM. V was shortened by 8 bases and J by 0 bases, with 11 bases between the two germline ends. The length of the CDR3 is 14 residues. This TCR was sampled from a human donor in a cohort sampled during active COVID-19. The rearrangement links TRBV28 to TRBJ2-1; weak D call: TRBD1 (6 bases). Material for sequencing was peripheral blood. CDR3 residues: CASDRMSSYNEQFF. For the CDR3, the DNA is TGTGCCAGCGACAGGATGAGCTCCTACAATGAGCAGTTCTTC.